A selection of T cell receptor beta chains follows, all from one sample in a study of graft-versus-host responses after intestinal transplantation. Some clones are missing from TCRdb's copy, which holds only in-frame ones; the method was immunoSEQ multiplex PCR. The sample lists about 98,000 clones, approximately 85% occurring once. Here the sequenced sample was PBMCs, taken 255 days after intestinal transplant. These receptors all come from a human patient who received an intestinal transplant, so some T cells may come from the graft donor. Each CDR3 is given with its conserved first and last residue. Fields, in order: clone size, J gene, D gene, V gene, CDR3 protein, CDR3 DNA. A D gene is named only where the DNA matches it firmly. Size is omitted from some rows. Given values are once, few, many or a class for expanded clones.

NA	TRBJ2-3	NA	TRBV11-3	CASSLGGADTQYF	TGTGCCAGCAGCTTGGGGGGAGCAGATACGCAGTATTTT
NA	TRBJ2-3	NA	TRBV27	CASSSDVFPSTDTQYF	TGTGCCAGCAGTTCGGATGTCTTCCCTAGCACAGATACGCAGTATTTT
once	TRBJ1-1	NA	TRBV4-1	CASSQSGSNTEAFF	TGCGCCAGCAGCCAATCCGGGTCGAACACTGAAGCTTTCTTT
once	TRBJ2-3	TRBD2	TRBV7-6	CASSRGLADITDTQYF	TGTGCCAGCAGCCGGGGACTAGCGGATATCACAGATACGCAGTATTTT
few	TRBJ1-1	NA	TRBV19	CASSTPPVNTEAFF	TGTGCCAGTAGTACCCCCCCGGTGAACACTGAAGCTTTCTTT
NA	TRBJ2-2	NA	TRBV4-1	CASSPEGDLAGELFF	TGCGCCAGCAGCCCGGAGGGGGACTTGGCCGGGGAGCTGTTTTTT
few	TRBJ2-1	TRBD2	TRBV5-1	CASTPPNGRARNEQFF	TGCGCCAGCACCCCCCCCAACGGGAGGGCCCGGAATGAGCAGTTCTTC
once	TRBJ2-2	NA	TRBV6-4	CASSESKDLTGELFF	TGTGCCAGCAGTGAATCTAAAGATTTAACCGGGGAGCTGTTTTTT
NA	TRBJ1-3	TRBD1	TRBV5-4	CASSFGTGKYPGNTIYF	TGTGCCAGCAGCTTTGGGACAGGGAAGTACCCTGGAAACACCATATATTTT
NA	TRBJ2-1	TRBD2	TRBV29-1	CSVTKTSGGGINEQFF	TGCAGCGTTACCAAGACTAGCGGGGGGGGGATCAATGAGCAGTTCTTC
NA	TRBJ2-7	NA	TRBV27	CASSLRQGYEQYF	TGTGCCAGCAGTTTACGGCAGGGCTACGAGCAGTACTTC
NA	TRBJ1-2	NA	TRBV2	CASSDGYGYTF	TGTGCCAGCAGTGATGGGTATGGCTACACCTTC
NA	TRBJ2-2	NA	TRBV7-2	CASSRGGGRYTGELFF	TGTGCCAGCAGCAGAGGGGGAGGGAGGTACACCGGGGAGCTGTTTTTT
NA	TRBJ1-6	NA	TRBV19	CASSDSSYNSPLHF	TGTGCCAGTAGCGACAGCTCCTATAATTCACCCCTCCACTTT
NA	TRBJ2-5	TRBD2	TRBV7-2	CASSTVWRGDPQETQYF	TGTGCCAGCAGCACCGTTTGGCGGGGGGACCCTCAAGAGACCCAGTACTTC
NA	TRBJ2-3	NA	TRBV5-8	CASSLAGTDTQYF	TGTGCCAGCAGTCTTGCGGGTACAGATACGCAGTATTTT
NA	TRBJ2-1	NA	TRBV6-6	CASSPGWHSYNEQFF	TGTGCCAGCAGTCCCGGGTGGCACTCCTACAATGAGCAGTTCTTC
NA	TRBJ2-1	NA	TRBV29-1	CSGFIPSYNEQFF	TGCAGCGGGTTTATTCCTTCCTACAATGAGCAGTTCTTC
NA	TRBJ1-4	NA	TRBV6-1	CASSVERGELFF	TGTGCCAGCAGTGTGGAGAGGGGAGAACTGTTTTTT
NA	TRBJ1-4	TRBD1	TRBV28	CASRLGGTGANEKLFF	TGTGCCAGCAGGCTAGGGGGGACAGGGGCTAATGAAAAACTGTTTTTT
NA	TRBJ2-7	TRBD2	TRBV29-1	CSVRTSGRPSYEQYF	TGCAGCGTTAGAACTAGCGGGCGGCCTTCCTACGAGCAGTACTTC
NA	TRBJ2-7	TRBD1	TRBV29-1	CSAAGTGPYEQYF	TGCAGCGCTGCCGGGACAGGGCCCTACGAGCAGTACTTC